What follows describes a single T cell receptor beta chain. The data are from a study of blood T cell repertoires in COVID-19. For the study at large: Samples taken during acute and convalescent COVID-19 were collected in the United States, Italy and Spain.

TCRdb's table, derived via immunoSEQ multiplex PCR, lists solely in-frame clones and lacks some. The sample lists 130,000 or so clones, around 88% occurring once. Germline CDR1 and CDR2: LGHDT and YNNKEL (reference sequence). The CDR3 loop spans 16 amino acids. Trimming removed 1 base at V and 5 bases at J, with 17 bases between. The chain employs TRBV3-1 (or the pseudogene TRBV3-2) and TRBJ2-5; a possible D gene is TRBD2 (5 bases). What was sequenced was peripheral blood. The source of this sequence is a man over 45 with active or convalescent COVID-19. The CDR3 DNA sequence: TGTGCCAGCAGCCAAGGGGGTGGGAGCTCCGGGGAGACCCAGTACTTC. This codes for CASSQGGGSSGETQYF.